These 22 T cell receptor beta chains came from one sample sequenced in a study of T-cell memory formation after mild COVID-19. Via MiXCR, TCRdb re-called the 5' RACE reads, giving one row per CDR3 protein. Here the sample spans roughly 120,000 distinct CDR3 sequences, 16% being singletons. Sequencing was carried out using PBMCs or a T cell subset sorted from them (not recorded which). The receptors were gathered from an adult woman who had mild COVID-19 (a few samples of this study predate the infection). Cell type and time point are not known.

The chain combines TRBV3-1 with TRBJ1-1; no clear D. Germline CDR1 and CDR2: LGHDT and YNNKEL (reference sequence). This CDR3 comprises 11 residues. The V end was cut by 1 base, the J end by 6 bases, with 3 bases between. In nucleotides, the CDR3 is TGTGCCAGCAGCCAAGCCGCTGAAGCTTTCTTT. Protein product: CASSQAAEAFF.

The chain links TRBV5-1 to TRBJ2-3; 7 bases are shared with TRBD1. The CDR3 is 17 amino acids. Germline CDR1 reads SGHRS; CDR2 reads YFSETQ. J was trimmed by 8 bases and V by 0 bases; bases with no gene match: 15. The CDR3 loop is CASSLGLGTDRPATQYF. In DNA form, the CDR3 reads TGCGCCAGCAGCTTGGGGCTCGGGACAGACCGCCCGGCTACGCAGTATTTT.

The CDR3 region is CASSRAADTQYF. In DNA form, the CDR3 reads TGTGCCAGCAGCCGCGCCGCAGATACGCAGTATTTT. J is TRBJ2-3 and V is TRBV7-2, with D uncertain. CDR1 is SGHTA and CDR2 is FQGNSA in the germline V gene. The V end was cut by 5 bases, the J end by 4 bases, with 7 bases between. This CDR3 is 12 amino acids long.

The chain has TRBV12-3 or TRBV12-4 and TRBJ2-2; D uncertain. The CDR3 spans 14 residues. The V gene lost 2 bases and the J gene lost 7 bases, with 11 bases spanning the gap. The CDR3 spells CASSLIRSVGELFF. The CDR3 nucleotides read TGTGCCAGCAGTTTAATTCGGTCAGTCGGGGAGCTGTTTTTT.

This clonotype has a handful of counts. V usage is TRBV29-1 and J usage is TRBJ2-1; D may be TRBD1 (6 bases). The CDR3 has 12 residues. Trimming took off 5 bases at V and 4 bases at J, with 9 bases between the two ends. Germline CDR1 and CDR2: SQVTM and ANQGSEA. This CDR3 is CSVSTGYNEQFF. DNA for the CDR3: TGCAGCGTTTCAACAGGGTACAATGAGCAGTTCTTC.

There are a few counts of this clonotype. The chain joins TRBV9 to TRBJ1-4; no clear D. Deletions cut 0 bases from V and 3 bases from J, with 9 bases between. The germline V gene encodes CDR1 SGDLS and CDR2 YYNGEE. This CDR3 is built from 15 residues. This chain's CDR3 is CASSVGALANEKLFF. The CDR3 nucleotides are TGTGCCAGCAGCGTAGGGGCATTAGCTAATGAAAAACTGTTTTTT.

This clonotype was detected a few times. The gene calls are TRBV4-2 and TRBJ2-5; D gene uncertain. CDR1 LGHNA and CDR2 YNFKEQ come from the germline V gene. V was pared by 2 bases and J by 3 bases, with 10 bases between. The CDR3 is 14 amino acids. The CDR3, as DNA: TGTGCCAGCAGCCAAAAACAACTGGAAGAGACCCAGTACTTC. Translating it yields CASSQKQLEETQYF.

This clonotype was recorded once. The rearrangement joins TRBV4-1 to TRBJ1-4; 7 positions agree with TRBD1. The CDR3 length is 17 residues. Germline V gene data show CDR1 as MGHRA and CDR2 as YSYEKL. Germline trimming cut 3 bases from V and 7 bases from J; bases unmatched to any gene: 14. The DNA for the CDR3 is TGCGCCAGCAGCCACCGAATAGGGGGCCCTATGCTTGAAAAACTGTTTTTT. This codes for CASSHRIGGPMLEKLFF.

V usage is TRBV5-1 and J usage is TRBJ1-1; D perhaps matches TRBD1 (5 bases). V lost 4 bases and J 3 bases, leaving 10 bases between the germline ends. CDR3 length: 13 amino acids. Per the germline V gene, CDR1 is SGHRS and CDR2 is YFSETQ. The CDR3 here is CASSTAGDTEAFF. The CDR3 DNA is TGCGCCAGCAGCACGGCGGGGGACACTGAAGCTTTCTTT.

This chain links TRBV4-1 with TRBJ2-7; the match to TRBD1 covers 10 bases. The germline CDR1 and CDR2 sequences are MGHRA and YSYEKL. The CDR3 is 16 residues long. V trimming: 3 bases; J trimming: 0 bases; junction bases outside the gene matches: 5. The CDR3 DNA is TGCGCCAGCAGCCACACTCGGGACAGGGGCTCCTACGAGCAGTACTTC. This encodes CASSHTRDRGSYEQYF.

This clonotype was seen more than once but under ten times. This chain uses TRBV4-2 with TRBJ2-1; a possible D gene is TRBD2 (6 bases). CDR1 is LGHNA, CDR2 YNFKEQ, per germline. The CDR3 length is 19 residues. The V gene lost 0 bases and the J gene lost 3 bases, with 21 bases spanning the gap. The CDR3 here is CASSQDWLGEGTLYNEQFF. The CDR3 DNA reads TGTGCCAGCAGCCAAGATTGGTTAGGAGAGGGGACTCTCTACAATGAGCAGTTCTTC.

In its sample, this clonotype was seen a few times. The genes are TRBV6-2 or TRBV6-3 and TRBJ2-2; maybe TRBD1 (6 bases). Trimming removed 7 bases from V and 2 bases from J, with 17 bases in between. The CDR3 covers 16 residues. CDR1 MNHEY and CDR2 SVGEGT come from the germline V gene. Here the CDR3 DNA reads TGTGCCAGCACCTTTCGCGGACAGATAAACACCGGGGAGCTGTTTTTT. It encodes CASTFRGQINTGELFF.

The chain couples TRBV7-8 to TRBJ2-3; no clear D. The CDR3 is 17 amino acids. V was cut by 5 bases and J by 1 base, with 19 bases left in between. CDR1 and CDR2 (germline): SGHVS, FQNEAQ. The CDR3 nucleotides read TGTGCCAGCAGCCCTAAAAGGGCAACTGGCGGCACAGATACGCAGTATTTT. Protein product: CASSPKRATGGTDTQYF.

The chain carries TRBV9 and TRBJ2-7, with D possibly matching TRBD2 (6 bases). This CDR3 comprises 14 residues. The V gene's germline CDR1 is SGDLS and CDR2 YYNGEE. Trimming took 4 bases from V and 3 from J, leaving 14 bases between them. The CDR3 spells CASSHTSTSYEQYF. The CDR3 DNA follows: TGTGCCAGCAGCCATACCTCGACTAGCTACGAGCAGTACTTC.

This chain joins TRBV29-1 and TRBJ2-2; 9 bases are shared with TRBD2. The CDR3 is made up of 15 amino acids. Germline V gene data show CDR1 as SQVTM and CDR2 as ANQGSEA. The J segment lost 2 bases and the V segment lost 4 bases, leaving 5 bases of the junction unmatched. Here the CDR3 DNA reads TGCAGCGTTGCCTTAGCGGGGGACAACACCGGGGAGCTGTTTTTT. This codes for CSVALAGDNTGELFF.

The chain is built from TRBV3-1 and TRBJ1-1; 11 bases map to TRBD1. The CDR3 consists of 15 residues. The ends lost 4 bases at V and 3 bases at J; junction bases unmatched: 4. Germline loops: CDR1 LGHDT, CDR2 YNNKEL (reference sequence). The CDR3 spells CASSRRDRGDTEAFF. As DNA, the CDR3 is TGTGCCAGCAGCCGTAGGGACAGGGGGGACACTGAAGCTTTCTTT. Full variable domain (remainder filled in from reference TRBV3-1 and TRBJ1-1): DTAVSQTPKYLVTQMGNDKSIKCEQNLGHDTMYWYKQDSKKFLKIMFSYNNKELIINETVPNRFSPKSPDKAHLNLHINSLELGDSAVYFCASSRRDRGDTEAFFGQGTRLTVV.

This clonotype was seen only a few times. The J gene is TRBJ1-1, the V gene TRBV6-1; 7 positions agree with TRBD1. Germline lookup yields CDR1 MNHNS and CDR2 SASEGT. With 1 base clipped from V and 10 bases from J, the junction kept 9 bases outside the gene matches. The CDR3 has 14 residues. The CDR3 DNA reads TGTGCCAGCAGTGAAGGCCGGAGGGGGCAGGTAGCTTTCTTT. This codes for CASSEGRRGQVAFF.

CDR3 bases: TGTGCCACCAGCAGAGACCGGGGACCTGGGGCCAACGTCCTGACTTTC. This translates into CATSRDRGPGANVLTF. V and J are TRBV15 and TRBJ2-6; D tentatively fits TRBD1 or TRBD2 (5 bases each). Germline V gene lookup returns CDR1 LNHNV and CDR2 YYDKDF (reference sequence). The CDR3 has 16 residues. V was shortened by 0 bases and J by 2 bases, with 8 bases between the two germline ends. The entire variable domain, with the rest obtained from reference TRBV15 and TRBJ2-6, is as follows: DAMVIQNPRYQVTQFGKPVTLSCSQTLNHNVMYWYQQKSSQAPKLLFHYYDKDFNNEADTPDNFQSRRPNTSFCFLDIRSPGLGDTAMYLCATSRDRGPGANVLTFGAGSRLTVL.

This clonotype came up many times. This chain links TRBV12-3 or TRBV12-4 with TRBJ2-3, with D tentatively TRBD1 (5 bases). CDR3 length: 19 residues. Trimming pared 0 bases from V and 1 base from J, leaving 20 bases between. The CDR3 reads CASSLAWFGLQGGTDTQYF. In DNA, the CDR3 is TGTGCCAGCAGTTTAGCTTGGTTCGGTCTTCAGGGCGGCACAGATACGCAGTATTTT.

The sample holds a few counts of this clonotype. The gene calls are TRBV5-1 and TRBJ1-1; D uncertain. Between the trimmed V and J ends, which lost 0 bases and 0 bases, there was a span of 9 bases. CDR3 length: 15 amino acids. The germline V gene encodes CDR1 SGHRS and CDR2 YFSETQ. CDR3 sequence (DNA): TGCGCCAGCAGCTTGGCCGGGCCGCTGAACACTGAAGCTTTCTTT. It is translated as CASSLAGPLNTEAFF.

This chain links TRBV4-2 with TRBJ2-1; D gene ambiguous. The germline CDR1 and CDR2 sequences are LGHNA and YNFKEQ. There are 13 residues in the CDR3. Trimming cost V 0 bases and J 7 bases, with 7 bases left between them. The CDR3 DNA follows: TGTGCCAGCAGCCAAGATTCTGGAAATGAGCAGTTCTTC. This sequence encodes CASSQDSGNEQFF.

This clonotype was found a few times. This rearrangement joins TRBV12-3 or TRBV12-4 to TRBJ2-3; either TRBD1 or TRBD2 may fit D (5 bases each). The CDR3 runs to 12 residues. Trimming took 3 bases from V and 14 from J, leaving 15 bases between them. The CDR3 sequence: CASSLTGTEPYF. The CDR3 DNA reads as TGTGCCAGCAGTTTGACCGGGACGGAGCCGTATTTT.